The sequence of this T cell receptor beta chain was determined in a study of cytomegalovirus exposure and HLA in healthy donors. The study, taken as a whole, reports: Presence/absence comparisons presumed near-even sequencing depth among donors.

At collection, donors were nominally healthy, but unrecorded immune exposures were probable. This clone appeared once. What it binds is unknown. Germline V gene data show CDR1 as SGHNT and CDR2 as YYREEE (reference sequence). The CDR3 totals 14 residues. V lost 0 bases and J lost 2, with 5 bases in between. The PCR employed 60 Vbeta primers together with 13 Jbeta primers. The protocol was immunoSEQ multiplex PCR, while the TCRdb copy is restricted to in-frame clones and leaves out a portion. The sample has about 300,000 clones; roughly 90% are singletons. This clonotype was obtained from a man between 40 and 49 years old in good health and CMV-seropositive. Sample: PBMCs. V is TRBV5-4 and J is TRBJ2-2; D unresolved. CDR3 DNA: TGTGCCAGCAGCTTGGCAGGAAACACCGGGGAGCTGTTTTTT. Translating it yields CASSLAGNTGELFF.